The T cell receptor (beta chain) described here comes from a study of vaccination effects on CD4 cells after COVID-19. Study-wide background: Two recovered convalescent patients were sampled 16 days and one week pre-vaccination. The study's findings and limits: Whether induced by infection or by vaccine, clones showed marked clonal contraction late after vaccination.

Antigen-specific CD4+ T cells expanded by the ViraFEST assay with viral peptide pools were then sequenced. The culture ran for roughly ten days before CD4+ T cells were isolated. A positive SARS-CoV-2 PCR test fell between March and December 2020. A density of more than 1.5 million PBMC per well was used; these cells were cultured with about 9.1 IU/ml IL-2 and roughly 9.5 ug/ml peptides. Days 3 and 7 were when half the medium was replaced with IL-2 medium. In regard to this clone: The antigen is not known.

Measured with immunoSEQ multiplex PCR; TCRdb has only the in-frame clones, and not every one. This sample yields 55,000 to 90,000 clones, of which 60% to 75% are seen a single time; more than 5% belongs to the top ten. This TCR was sampled from a human donor who had a prior SARS-CoV-2 infection. The sample was CD4+ T cells from PBMCs cultured with HIV peptides, taken before COVID-19 vaccination. Specified subset: HIV-1 Nef peptide pool negative control/reference culture.

DNA for the CDR3: TGTGCCAGCACGAGGGACTCACACTCCTCTGGAAACACCATATATTTT. Translated: CASTRDSHSSGNTIYF. This chain uses TRBV2 with TRBJ1-3; D perhaps matches TRBD1 (5 bases). This CDR3 spans 16 amino acids. V lost 7 bases, J lost 0 bases, and 16 bases lay in between. Germline V gene sequence: CDR1 SNHLY, CDR2 FYNNEI.